The source of this T cell receptor beta chain is a study of early T cells in non-severe SARS-CoV-2 infection. Study-wide results and caveats: Private and CD4 specificities were missed by VDJdb matching, which favored anti-spike CD8 responses.

Concerning this clonotype: Antigen unknown.

TCRdb re-called the 5' RACE reads with MiXCR, one entry per CDR3 protein. The sample has around 70,000 distinct CDR3 sequences, over 9% seen once. V dropped 7 bases and J dropped 0 bases, with 13 bases sitting between them. Germline V gene sequence: CDR1 SQVTM, CDR2 ANQGSEA. This CDR3 comprises 14 residues. Sequencing input: whole blood. The V call is TRBV29-1, the J call TRBJ2-4; D perhaps matches TRBD1 (6 bases). The source is an adult who was a healthcare worker with PCR-confirmed SARS-CoV-2 infection or an uninfected control (not recorded which). CDR3 nucleotides: TGCAGCGCACTACAGGGAATAGCCAAAAACATTCAGTACTTC. It specifies CSALQGIAKNIQYF.